This T cell receptor beta chain was found in a study of cytomegalovirus exposure and HLA in healthy donors. Across the whole study: Earlier results showed 120 million or so unique TCR beta sequences derived from roughly 190 million T cells. Tens of millions of unique TCRs, all from HLA-typed donors, were included in an early release of the data.

V gave up 6 bases and J gave up 0 bases, with 12 bases separating them. Germline CDR1 reads SGHTA; CDR2 reads FQGTGA. The CDR3 is 16 residues long. Everyone who donated was a healthy bone marrow donor. This clone was detected only a few times. Its antigen is not identified. General study results and limits: It was approximately 160 TCR beta chains that were listed as cytomegalovirus-associated.

The PCR employed 60 Vbeta primers together with 13 Jbeta primers. Only in-frame clones appear in the TCRdb table, and some are missing; sequencing was by immunoSEQ multiplex PCR. Among some 150,000 clones listed, roughly 74% were seen once. Sequenced input: PBMCs. The TCR comes from a man aged 35 to 55 in good health and CMV-seronegative. The chain links TRBV7-3 to TRBJ2-6; unclear D gene. DNA of the CDR3: TGTGCCAGCAGTCGAGACACTTCCTCTGGGGCCAACGTCCTGACTTTC. Residues: CASSRDTSSGANVLTF.